This is a list of T cell receptor beta chains from one sample in a study of T cells after yellow fever vaccination. In TCRdb, the 5' RACE reads were re-called with MiXCR into one record per CDR3 protein. The sample lists tens of thousands of distinct CDR3 sequences, less than 9% seen once, with more than 25% in the top ten. The sample in question was CD8+ T cells sorted from PBMCs, obtained around 16 days after the first yellow fever vaccination. The receptors were gathered from a man aged 18 to 29 who received the YFV17D yellow fever vaccine. Each CDR3 is given with its conserved first and last residue. D genes are given only for firm matches. Only part of the rows carry a size: once, few, many, or a class if the clone is expanded.

D	V	size	J	DNA	CDR3
-	TRBV7-6	many	TRBJ1-1	TGTGCCAGCAGCTCTCTAGCTGGGGTTTCCGCTGAAGCTTTCTTT	CASSSLAGVSAEAFF
-	TRBV15	many	TRBJ2-2	TGTGCCACCAGCAGAGATCAAGCGGCAGACACCGGGGAGCTGTTTTTT	CATSRDQAADTGELFF
-	TRBV7-8	few	TRBJ1-1	TGTGCCAGCAGCTTAGCGAAGAGAACCGAAGCTTTCTTT	CASSLAKRTEAFF
-	TRBV20-1	many	TRBJ1-1	TGCAGTGCTAGACTCGCGGGGAACACTGAAGCTTTCTTT	CSARLAGNTEAFF
-	TRBV5-4	few	TRBJ2-7	TGTGCCAGCAGCTTGGCCCCAGGGGACTACGAGCAGTACTTC	CASSLAPGDYEQYF
-	TRBV4-1	many	TRBJ2-2	TGCGCCAGCAGCCAAGAAATCCGGCAGCTTAACACCGGGGAGCTGTTTTTT	CASSQEIRQLNTGELFF
TRBD1	TRBV7-9	many	TRBJ1-2	TGTGCCAGCAGCTTGGGGACAGGGGTGAAGGATGGCTACACCTTC	CASSLGTGVKDGYTF
-	TRBV4-2	few	TRBJ2-1	TGTGCCAGCAGCTACAGACAGGTGGATACCGCCTACAATGAGCAGTTCTTC	CASSYRQVDTAYNEQFF
-	TRBV7-2	many	TRBJ1-4	TGTGCCAGCAGCCCGCCGGGATCGGGATGGTCGGAAAAACTGTTTTTT	CASSPPGSGWSEKLFF
TRBD2	TRBV5-1	few	TRBJ2-2	TGCGCCAGCAGCCCGGGACTAGCGGGGTTGATTGTCGCCGGGGAGCTGTTTTTT	CASSPGLAGLIVAGELFF
TRBD1	TRBV7-3	-	TRBJ2-5	TGTGCCAGCAGCCATCGACCCGACAGGGAAGAGACCCAGTACTTC	CASSHRPDREETQYF
-	TRBV4-2	-	TRBJ2-5	TGTGCCAGCAGCCAAGAGTCCGGTCAAGAGACCCAGTACTTC	CASSQESGQETQYF
-	TRBV6-2/TRBV6-3	many	TRBJ1-6	TGTGCCGGCGCCCTGGGAGGGCCCAATTCACCCCTCCACTTT	CAGALGGPNSPLHF
-	TRBV5-1	-	TRBJ1-1	TGCGCCAGCAGCATGTTGGGGGTGAACACTGAAGCTTTCTTT	CASSMLGVNTEAFF
TRBD1	TRBV5-1	many	TRBJ2-1	TGCGCCAGCAGCTTCGGACAGGGGGAGGATGAGCAGTTCTTC	CASSFGQGEDEQFF
-	TRBV19	-	TRBJ1-6	TGTGCCAGTAGTCCGGTCGGGAGCTCCTATAATTCACCCCTCCACTTT	CASSPVGSSYNSPLHF
TRBD2	TRBV7-7	many	TRBJ2-5	TGTGCTAGCAGCCTTCTCACCAGTGGGGGACTAGCTGAGGAGACCCAGTACTTC	CASSLLTSGGLAEETQYF
-	TRBV7-8	many	TRBJ1-5	TGTGCCAGCAGCCCAACAAACCCGGAGAGCAATCAGCCCCAGCATTTT	CASSPTNPESNQPQHF
-	TRBV5-1	many	TRBJ2-1	TGCGCCAGCAGCTCCGGGACGGAGAATTACAATGAGCAGTTCTTC	CASSSGTENYNEQFF
-	TRBV4-3	many	TRBJ2-6	TGCGCCAGCAGCCAAAAGGCGGTCTCTGGGGCCAACGTCCTGACTTTC	CASSQKAVSGANVLTF
TRBD2	TRBV9	many	TRBJ2-1	TGTGCCAGCAGCGGGAGCGGGGTGTCTTTCTATGAGCAGTTCTTC	CASSGSGVSFYEQFF
-	TRBV20-1	many	TRBJ2-3	TGCAGTGCTAGAGACGTAATCGGGTCAGATACGCAGTATTTT	CSARDVIGSDTQYF
-	TRBV30	many	TRBJ2-1	TGTGCCTGGGGGCTCGGGGCCTACAATGAGCAGTTCTTC	CAWGLGAYNEQFF
-	TRBV7-2	few	TRBJ1-2	TGTGCCAGCAGCTATCCGTTCAGGGAGTATGGCTACACCTTC	CASSYPFREYGYTF
-	TRBV29-1	many	TRBJ2-5	TGCAGCGTTGAAGATCGTTCGGGGTCGGAGACCCAGTACTTC	CSVEDRSGSETQYF